The entry that follows covers one T cell receptor beta chain sequence. Time point denoted: pretreatment peripheral blood. Some clones are missing from TCRdb's copy, which holds only in-frame ones; the method was immunoSEQ multiplex PCR. The sample holds around 34,000 clones, about 82% seen once. This sample was included in a study of PD-L1 blockade in urothelial cancer. Across the study: Patients' atezolizumab regimen, 1,200 mg intravenously every 3 weeks, began in about 2014. At 3 weeks after treatment start (second dose) and again at 6 weeks, blood was analyzed. In the patient group, about 85% of the roughly 29 were males with bladder-origin urothelial cancer.

Sequences were derived from PBMCs, sampled around atezolizumab (anti-PD-L1) treatment. The origin of this receptor is a man older than 75 with urothelial cancer.

The CDR3, as DNA: TGTGCCATCAGTGAGCGACAGGGGGGGGAAAACATTCAGTACTTC. Protein: CAISERQGGENIQYF. The gene calls are TRBV10-3 and TRBJ2-4; TRBD1 matches 9 bases. CDR3 length: 15 amino acids. The germline gives CDR1 ENHRY, CDR2 SYGVKD. The junction had 4 bases not matched to a gene; V was cut back by 2 bases and J by 5 bases.